This TCR beta chain comes out of a study of blood T cell repertoires in COVID-19. Study background: The origin of the acute and convalescent COVID-19 samples was the United States, Italy and Spain. The analysed material was cDNA or gDNA that came from T cells, B-cell-depleted T cells, or PBMCs.

For this clone: The sample contains more than one DNA sequence encoding this CDR3.

Here immunoSEQ multiplex PCR was the method, and the copy in TCRdb shows in-frame clones only, minus some. Of around 170,000 clones listed, approximately 84% are singletons. The CDR3 contains 15 residues. The V and J ends lost 0 bases and 4 bases, in that order; junction bases with no gene match: 4. Germline CDR1 reads MNHEY; CDR2 reads SVGAGI. This clonotype was obtained from a woman of 80 years or more with acute or convalescent COVID-19. Material for sequencing was peripheral blood. V gene TRBV6-5 combines with J gene TRBJ2-7; 9 bases map to TRBD2. DNA of the CDR3: TGTGCCAGCAGTTACTCATTGGCGGGAGGGTACGAGCAGTACTTC. It specifies CASSYSLAGGYEQYF.